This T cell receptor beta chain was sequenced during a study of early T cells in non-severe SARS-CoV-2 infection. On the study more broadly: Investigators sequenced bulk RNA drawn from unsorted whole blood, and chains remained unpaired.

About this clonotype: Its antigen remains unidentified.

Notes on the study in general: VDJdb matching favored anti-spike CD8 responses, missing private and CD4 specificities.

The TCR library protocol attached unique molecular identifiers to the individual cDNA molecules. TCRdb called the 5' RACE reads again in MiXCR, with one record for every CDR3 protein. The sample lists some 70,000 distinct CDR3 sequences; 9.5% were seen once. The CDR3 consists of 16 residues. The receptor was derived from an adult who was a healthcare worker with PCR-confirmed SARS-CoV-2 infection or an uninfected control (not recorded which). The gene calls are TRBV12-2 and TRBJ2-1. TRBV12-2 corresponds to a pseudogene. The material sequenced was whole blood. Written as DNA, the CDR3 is TGTGCAAGTCGCTTTCGAGACAGGGGCTCCTACAATGAGCAGTTCTTC. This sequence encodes CASRFRDRGSYNEQFF.